The clone carrying this T cell receptor (beta chain) came up many times. Its target is not known. The data were obtained in a study of T-cell reconstitution after alpha-beta-depleted transplantation in children. Trimming removed 4 bases from V and 0 bases from J, with 9 bases in between. Germline lookup yields CDR1 MNHEY and CDR2 SVGAGI. This CDR3 region has 14 residues. Preparation of the TCRbeta library involved a method that used unique molecular identifiers. TCRdb analysed the PCR reads with MiXCR anew, one entry per CDR3 protein. The sample shows some 600,000 distinct CDR3 sequences, around 13% of them seen only once. Study results and limitations: Surviving recipient T cells and intrathymic progenitors accounted for some patients' high TCRbeta diversity at day 60. About two months after transplant, alpha-beta T cells reportedly came from several hundred expanded graft clones. One year post-transplant, T-cell counts and diversity were largely derived from T cells produced anew.

The chain carries TRBV6-5 and TRBJ1-1; D not resolved. Source: PBMCs, mostly from graft donor cells, taken 360 days after TCRalphabeta/CD19-depleted stem cell transplant. This TCR derives from a male patient younger than 18 who had a stem cell transplant for acute myeloid leukemia, so the T cells may come from the graft donor. The CDR3 DNA sequence: TGTGCCAGCAGTTCAGTGATCGTGAACACTGAAGCTTTCTTT. It codes for CASSSVIVNTEAFF.